This T cell receptor beta chain appears in the sequencing data of a study of T cell responses to AZD1222 COVID-19 vaccine. Germline V gene lookup returns CDR1 DFQATT and CDR2 SNEGSKA (reference sequence). The CDR3 spans 14 residues. Trimming shortened V by 4 bases and J by 7 bases, and 17 bases separated the two germline ends. Clones were sequenced by immunoSEQ multiplex PCR, and TCRdb holds only the in-frame ones, with some missing. The sample consists of about 94,000 clones, 88% of them appearing once. Details on this clone: Its cognate antigen is unknown.

Findings and caveats of the study: It should be noted that donors were predominantly white British and more often female, and clonal diversity was possibly underestimated.

The chain uses TRBV20-1 and TRBJ2-1; D is ambiguous. The receptor was derived from an adult who received the AZD1222 COVID-19 vaccine. This sample comprised peripheral blood, obtained 28 days after the second AZD1222 dose. CDR3 sequence reads: CSAIDGRPLNEQFF. The CDR3 DNA reads as TGCAGTGCTATTGACGGGCGACCCCTTAATGAGCAGTTCTTC.